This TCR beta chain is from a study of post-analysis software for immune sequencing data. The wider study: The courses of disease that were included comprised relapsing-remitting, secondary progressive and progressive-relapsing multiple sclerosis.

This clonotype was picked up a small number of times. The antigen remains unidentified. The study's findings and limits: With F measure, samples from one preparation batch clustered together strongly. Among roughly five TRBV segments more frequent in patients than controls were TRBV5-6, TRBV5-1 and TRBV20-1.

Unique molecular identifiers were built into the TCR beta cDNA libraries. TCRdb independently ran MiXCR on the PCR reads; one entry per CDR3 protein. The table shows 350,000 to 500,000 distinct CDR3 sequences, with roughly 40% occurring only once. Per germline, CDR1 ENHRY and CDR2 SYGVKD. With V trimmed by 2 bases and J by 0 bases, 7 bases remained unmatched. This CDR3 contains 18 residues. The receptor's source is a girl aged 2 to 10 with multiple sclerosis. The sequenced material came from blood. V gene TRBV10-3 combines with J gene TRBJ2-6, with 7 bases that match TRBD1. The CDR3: CAISEGTVRPSGANVLTF. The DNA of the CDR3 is TGTGCCATCAGTGAGGGGACAGTCCGGCCCTCTGGGGCCAACGTCCTGACTTTC.